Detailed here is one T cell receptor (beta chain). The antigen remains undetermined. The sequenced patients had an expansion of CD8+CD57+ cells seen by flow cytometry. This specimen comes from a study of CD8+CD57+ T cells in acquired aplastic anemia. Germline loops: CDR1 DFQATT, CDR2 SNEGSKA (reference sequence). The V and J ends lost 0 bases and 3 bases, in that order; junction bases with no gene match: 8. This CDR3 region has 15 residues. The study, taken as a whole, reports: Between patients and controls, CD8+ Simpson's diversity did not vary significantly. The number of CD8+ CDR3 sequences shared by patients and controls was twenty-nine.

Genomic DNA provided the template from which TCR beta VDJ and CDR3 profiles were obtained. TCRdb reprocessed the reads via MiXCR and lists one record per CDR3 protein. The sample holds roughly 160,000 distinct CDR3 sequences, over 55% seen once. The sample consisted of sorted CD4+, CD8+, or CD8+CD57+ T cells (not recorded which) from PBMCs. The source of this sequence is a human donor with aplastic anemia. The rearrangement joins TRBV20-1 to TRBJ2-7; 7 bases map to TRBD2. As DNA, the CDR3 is TGCAGTGCTAGAGATGCGGTGGGGGGGAACTACGAGCAGTACTTC. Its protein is CSARDAVGGNYEQYF.